The T cell receptor (beta chain) described here comes from a study of cytomegalovirus exposure and HLA in healthy donors. Primers included in the PCR were 60 Vbeta and 13 Jbeta primers. Here immunoSEQ multiplex PCR was the method, and the copy in TCRdb shows in-frame clones only, minus some. The sample contains about 86,000 clones, roughly four fifths of which appear only once. Study conclusions and caveats: According to a later analysis, donors in an Asian-associated ancestry cluster reportedly had fewer N-insertions than the approximately 720-donor mean. Overall, approximately 180 TCR beta chains were annotated as cytomegalovirus-associated. Roughly uniform sequencing depth across donors was assumed, possibly incorrectly. Analysis was performed later, and it showed HLA-associated TCR beta chains to be more clonally expanded than equally common others.

Note on this clone: Its antigen is still unknown.

The sequenced sample was PBMCs. This receptor was obtained from a woman aged 50 to 60 in good health and CMV-seropositive.

CDR3 loop: CASSLGQIQETQYF. The CDR3, as DNA: TGTGCCAGCAGCCTAGGACAGATACAAGAGACCCAGTACTTC. The chain couples TRBV5-6 to TRBJ2-5; weak D call: TRBD1 (6 bases). The CDR3 is 14 residues long. Germline V gene sequence: CDR1 SGHDT, CDR2 YYEEEE. V lost 4 bases to trimming and J lost 2 bases, with 12 bases between them.